The subject of this entry is one T cell receptor (beta chain). TCRdb reanalyzed the 5' RACE reads, giving one entry per CDR3 protein sequence and no DNA. The sample data list about 400,000 distinct CDR3 sequences. The germline V gene has CDR1 DFQATT and CDR2 SNEGSKA (reference sequence). The CDR3 covers 12 residues. This entry belongs to a study of T cells expressing NK-cell markers. This TCR was sampled from a woman between 50 and 59 years old in good health. This chain joins TRBV20-1 and TRBJ2-3. The sample taken for sequencing was blood T cells: a sorted CD56 or NKG2C T cell subset, CD4+ or CD8+ T cells, or bulk PBMC T cells (not recorded which). The CDR3 region is CSAREGLSTQYF.